The 3 T cell receptor beta chains below all came from one sample that was sequenced in a study of cytomegalovirus exposure and HLA in healthy donors. Profiled with immunoSEQ multiplex PCR; TCRdb holds only in-frame clones, not every one. The table has over 150,000 clones, 75% to 90% seen once. Sequencing input: PBMCs. The receptors originated from a woman aged 18-29 years in good health and CMV-seronegative.

This clone showed up just a few times. The chain links TRBV5-4 to TRBJ1-1; D remains ambiguous. The CDR3 is 13 residues long. Trimming took 4 bases from V and 8 from J, leaving 15 bases between them. CDR1 is SGHNT, CDR2 YYREEE, per germline (reference sequence). CDR3 loop: CASSGGLSIEAFF. CDR3 DNA sequence: TGTGCCAGCAGCGGCGGACTGAGTATCGAAGCTTTCTTT.

This clone showed up just once. The chain joins TRBV4-2 to TRBJ2-5; D remains unclear. Germline V CDR1 and CDR2: LGHNA, YNFKEQ. The CDR3 contains 10 residues. V shed 11 bases and J shed 5 bases, with 9 bases lying between them. In DNA, the CDR3 is TGTGCCCCCGCTCAGGAGACCCAGTACTTC. Amino acid sequence: CAPAQETQYF.

V gene TRBV9 combines with J gene TRBJ2-5, with D perhaps matching TRBD2 (6 bases). Germline lookup yields CDR1 SGDLS and CDR2 YYNGEE. The V and J ends lost 0 bases and 2 bases respectively, with 14 bases between them. The CDR3 has 16 residues. CDR3 loop: CASSVGLASSQETQYF. Here the CDR3 DNA reads TGTGCCAGCAGCGTAGGGCTAGCGAGTTCTCAAGAGACCCAGTACTTC.